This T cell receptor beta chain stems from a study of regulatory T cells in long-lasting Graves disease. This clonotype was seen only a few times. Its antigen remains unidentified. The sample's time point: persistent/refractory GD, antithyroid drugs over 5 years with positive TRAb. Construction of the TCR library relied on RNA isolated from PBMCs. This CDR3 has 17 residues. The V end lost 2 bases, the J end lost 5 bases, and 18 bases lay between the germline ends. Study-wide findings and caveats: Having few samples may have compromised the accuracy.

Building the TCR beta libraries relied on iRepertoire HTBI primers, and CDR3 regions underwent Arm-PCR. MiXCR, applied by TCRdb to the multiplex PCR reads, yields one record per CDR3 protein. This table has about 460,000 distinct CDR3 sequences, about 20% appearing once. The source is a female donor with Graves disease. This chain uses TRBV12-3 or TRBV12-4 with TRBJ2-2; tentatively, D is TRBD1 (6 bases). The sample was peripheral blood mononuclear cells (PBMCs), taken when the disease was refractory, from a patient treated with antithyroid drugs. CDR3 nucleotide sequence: TGTGCCAGCAGTTTATGGGCCCTACAGGGTAGTACCGGGGAGCTGTTTTTT. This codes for CASSLWALQGSTGELFF.